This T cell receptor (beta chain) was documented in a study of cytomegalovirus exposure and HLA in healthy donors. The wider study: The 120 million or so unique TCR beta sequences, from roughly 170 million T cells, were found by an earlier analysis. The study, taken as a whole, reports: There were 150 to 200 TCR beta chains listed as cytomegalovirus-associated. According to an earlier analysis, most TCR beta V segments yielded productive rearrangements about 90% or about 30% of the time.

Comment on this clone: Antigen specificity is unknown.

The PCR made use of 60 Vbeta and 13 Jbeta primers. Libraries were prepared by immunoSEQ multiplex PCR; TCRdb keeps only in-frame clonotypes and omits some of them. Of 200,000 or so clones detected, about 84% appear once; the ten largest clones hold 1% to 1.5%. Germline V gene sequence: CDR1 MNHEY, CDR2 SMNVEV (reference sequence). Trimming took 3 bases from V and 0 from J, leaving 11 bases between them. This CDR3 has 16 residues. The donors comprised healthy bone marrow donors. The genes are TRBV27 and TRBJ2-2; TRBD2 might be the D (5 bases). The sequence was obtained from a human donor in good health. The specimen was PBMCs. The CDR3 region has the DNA TGTGCCAGCAGTTTTAGAGGGCCGGCGAACACCGGGGAGCTGTTTTTT. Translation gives CASSFRGPANTGELFF.